This T cell receptor (beta chain) was captured in a study of beta chain features in type 1 diabetes. CD45RO/CCR7/CD25/CD127/CD95/CD27 staining was used to isolate CD4+ naive, central memory, regulatory and stem cell-like memory cells by sorting. This clone appeared a few times. Since all of the isolated RNA was reverse transcribed, expressed TCRB transcripts were what got sequenced. The protocol was immunoSEQ multiplex PCR, while the TCRdb copy is restricted to in-frame clones and leaves out a portion. The sample consists of some 150,000 clones, 9.7% of them appearing once. The source of this sequence is a woman in her thirties or forties in good health. The source material was central memory CD4+ T cells from blood.

The CDR3 loop reads CASSEGVQGETQYF. The CDR3 coding sequence is TGTGCCAGTAGTGAGGGGGTTCAAGGAGAGACCCAGTACTTC. The V gene is TRBV19, the J gene TRBJ2-5; D may be TRBD1 (6 bases). V lost 5 bases and J lost 4, with 14 bases in between. Germline lookup yields CDR1 LNHDA and CDR2 SQIVND (reference sequence). This CDR3 has 14 residues.